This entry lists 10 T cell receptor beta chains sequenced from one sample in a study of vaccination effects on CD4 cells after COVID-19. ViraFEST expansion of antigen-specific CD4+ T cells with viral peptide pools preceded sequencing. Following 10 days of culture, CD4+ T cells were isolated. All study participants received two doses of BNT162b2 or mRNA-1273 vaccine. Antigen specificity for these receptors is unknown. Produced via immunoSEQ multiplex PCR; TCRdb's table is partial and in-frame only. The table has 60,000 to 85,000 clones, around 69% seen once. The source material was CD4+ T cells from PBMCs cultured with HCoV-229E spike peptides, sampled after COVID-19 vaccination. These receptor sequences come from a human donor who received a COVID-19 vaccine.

As DNA, the CDR3 is TGTGCCAGCAGTGAAGCGGGGGCCTCCTACAATGAGCAGTTCTTC. Protein: CASSEAGASYNEQFF. The chain combines TRBV2 with TRBJ2-1; a possible D gene is TRBD1 (6 bases). Germline V CDR1 and CDR2: SNHLY, FYNNEI. The ends were cut back, 0 bases at V and 0 bases at J, with 6 bases in the middle. This CDR3 has 15 residues.

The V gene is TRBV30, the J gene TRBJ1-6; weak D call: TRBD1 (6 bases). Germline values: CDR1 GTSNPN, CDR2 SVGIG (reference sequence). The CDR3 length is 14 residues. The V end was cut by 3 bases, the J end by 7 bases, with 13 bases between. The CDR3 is CAWRGQSKNSPLHF. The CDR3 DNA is TGTGCCTGGAGAGGACAGTCGAAGAATTCACCCCTCCACTTT.

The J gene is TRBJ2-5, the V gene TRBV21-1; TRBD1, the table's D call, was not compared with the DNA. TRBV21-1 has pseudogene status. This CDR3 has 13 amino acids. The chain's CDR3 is CASRGVGQETQYF. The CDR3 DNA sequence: TGTGCCAGCAGAGGGGTGGGCCAAGAGACCCAGTACTTC.

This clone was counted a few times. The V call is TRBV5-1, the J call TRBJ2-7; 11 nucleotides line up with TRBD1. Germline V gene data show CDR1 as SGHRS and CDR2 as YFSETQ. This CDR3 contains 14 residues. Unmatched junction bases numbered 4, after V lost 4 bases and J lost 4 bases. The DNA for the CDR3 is TGCGCCAGCAGCCCCGGGACAGGGGGGTACGAGCAGTACGTC. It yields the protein CASSPGTGGYEQYV.

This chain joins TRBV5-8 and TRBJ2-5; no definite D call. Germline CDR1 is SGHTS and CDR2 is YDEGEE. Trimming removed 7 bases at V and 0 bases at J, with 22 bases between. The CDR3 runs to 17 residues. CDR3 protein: CASPTMGASTYQETQYF. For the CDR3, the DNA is TGTGCCAGCCCAACCATGGGCGCGAGTACATACCAAGAGACCCAGTACTTC. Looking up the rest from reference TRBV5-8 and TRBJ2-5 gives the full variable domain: EAGVTQSPTHLIKTRGQQATLRCSPISGHTSVYWYQQALGLGLQFLLWYDEGEERNRGNFPPRFSGRQFPNYSSELNVNALELEDSALYLCASPTMGASTYQETQYFGPGTRLLVL.

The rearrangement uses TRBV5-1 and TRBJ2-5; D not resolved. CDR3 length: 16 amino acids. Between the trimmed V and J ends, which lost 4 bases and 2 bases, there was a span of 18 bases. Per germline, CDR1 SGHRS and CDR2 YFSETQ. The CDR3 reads CASSPSRWRNQETQYF. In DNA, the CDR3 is TGCGCCAGCAGCCCAAGCCGTTGGAGAAATCAAGAGACCCAGTACTTC.

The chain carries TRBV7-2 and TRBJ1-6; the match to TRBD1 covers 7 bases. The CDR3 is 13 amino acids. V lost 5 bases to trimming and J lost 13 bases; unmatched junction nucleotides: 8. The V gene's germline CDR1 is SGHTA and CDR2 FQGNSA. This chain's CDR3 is CASSLRTGPPLHF. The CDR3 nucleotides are TGTGCCAGCAGCCTAAGGACAGGTCCCCCCCTCCACTTT. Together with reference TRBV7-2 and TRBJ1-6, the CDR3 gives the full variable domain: GAGVSQSPSNKVTEKGKDVELRCDPISGHTALYWYRQSLGQGLEFLIYFQGNSAPDKSGLPSDRFSAERTGGSVSTLTIQRTQQEDSAVYLCASSLRTGPPLHFGNGTRLTVT.

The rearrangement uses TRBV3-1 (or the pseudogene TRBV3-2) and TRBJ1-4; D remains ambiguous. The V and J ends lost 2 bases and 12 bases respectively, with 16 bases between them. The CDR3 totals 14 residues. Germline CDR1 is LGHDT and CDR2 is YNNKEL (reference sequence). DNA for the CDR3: TGTGCCAGCAGCCAATTCTCGGACTACGCGGAACTGTTTTTT. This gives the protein CASSQFSDYAELFF.

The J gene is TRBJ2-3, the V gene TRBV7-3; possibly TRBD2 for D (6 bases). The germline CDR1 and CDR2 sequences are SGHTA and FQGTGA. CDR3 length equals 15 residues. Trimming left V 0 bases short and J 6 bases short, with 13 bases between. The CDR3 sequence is CASSLTPGTSDTQYF. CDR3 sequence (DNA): TGTGCCAGCAGCTTAACTCCGGGAACTAGCGATACGCAGTATTTT.

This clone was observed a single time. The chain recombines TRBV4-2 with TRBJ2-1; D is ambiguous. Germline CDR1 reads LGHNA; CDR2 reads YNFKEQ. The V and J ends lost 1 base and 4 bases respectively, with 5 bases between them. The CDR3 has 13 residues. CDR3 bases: TGTGCCAGCAGCCAAGGGACGTACAATGAGCAGTTCTTC. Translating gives CASSQGTYNEQFF.